Listed here are 17 T cell receptor beta chains from one sample, sequenced in a study of graft-versus-host responses after intestinal transplantation. The protocol was immunoSEQ multiplex PCR, while the TCRdb copy is restricted to in-frame clones and leaves out a portion. The table lists fewer than 95,000 clones, 90% to 95% of them singletons, with roughly 0.49% in the top ten. No antigens are known for them. Material: unstimulated CD8+ T cells sorted from spleen or lymph node cells, obtained before intestinal transplant. The origin of the receptors is a human donor who received an intestinal transplant.

The chain is built from TRBV5-8 and TRBJ1-1; the match to TRBD1 covers 8 bases. Germline CDR1 and CDR2: SGHTS and YDEGEE. Trimming took 4 bases from V and 3 from J; bases not matched to a gene: 5. CDR3 size: 14 residues. The CDR3 DNA reads TGTGCCAGCAGCCCCGGACAGGGTCACACTGAAGCTTTCTTT. This sequence encodes CASSPGQGHTEAFF.

J is TRBJ1-2 and V is TRBV6-5; no firm D call. Trimming took 0 bases from V and 8 from J, leaving 10 bases between them. The V gene's germline CDR1 is MNHEY and CDR2 SVGAGI. This CDR3 is built from 13 residues. CDR3 nucleotide sequence: TGTGCCAGCAGTTACTCGATAGTCACGGGCTACACCTTC. This translates into CASSYSIVTGYTF.

This sequence joins TRBV5-1 and TRBJ2-5, with TRBD1 identical over 9 bases. Losses at the gene ends were 0 bases for V and 5 bases for J; bases not matched to a gene: 11. The germline V gene encodes CDR1 SGHRS and CDR2 YFSETQ. The CDR3 contains 17 residues. The CDR3 region has the DNA TGCGCCAGCAGCTTGGACCAGACAGGGGGGGTATACGAGACCCAGTACTTC. Amino acid sequence: CASSLDQTGGVYETQYF.

The chain links TRBV10-1 to TRBJ2-2, with 8 bases identical to TRBD1. Trimming took 6 bases from V and 4 from J; bases not matched to a gene: 4. This CDR3 has 14 amino acids. Germline V gene lookup returns CDR1 WNHNN and CDR2 SYGVQD (reference sequence). CDR3 protein: CASRGTGSTGELFF. The DNA of the CDR3 is TGCGCCAGCAGAGGGACAGGATCCACCGGGGAGCTGTTTTTT.

CDR3 sequence reads: CASSSDNGEQYF. The CDR3 coding sequence is TGCGCCAGCAGCTCAGACAATGGTGAGCAGTACTTC. The rearrangement uses TRBV5-1 and TRBJ2-7; no clear D. The CDR3 is 12 amino acids. The germline gives CDR1 SGHRS, CDR2 YFSETQ. V was pared by 3 bases and J by 7 bases, with 11 bases between.

The CDR3: CASRMGGLAGGNKNEQFF. The CDR3 DNA reads TGTGCCAGTAGGATGGGGGGACTAGCGGGGGGAAACAAAAATGAGCAGTTCTTC. The rearrangement joins TRBV19 to TRBJ2-1; 15 bases are shared with TRBD2. The V segment lost 6 bases and the J segment 7 bases; nucleotides outside the gene matches: 13. Germline lookup yields CDR1 LNHDA and CDR2 SQIVND (reference sequence). The length of the CDR3 is 18 residues. Combining the CDR3 with reference TRBV19 and TRBJ2-1 gives the whole variable domain DGGITQSPKYLFRKEGQNVTLSCEQNLNHDAMYWYRQDPGQGLRLIYYSQIVNDFQKGDIAEGYSVSREKKESFPLTVTSAQKNPTAFYLCASRMGGLAGGNKNEQFFGPGTRLTVL.

This chain joins TRBV29-1 and TRBJ1-2; tentatively, D is TRBD1 (6 bases). Trimming cost V 5 bases and J 2 bases, with 9 bases left between them. Germline V gene lookup returns CDR1 SQVTM and CDR2 ANQGSEA. This CDR3 has 12 residues. The CDR3 reads CSVPDRNYGYTF. Here the CDR3 DNA reads TGCAGCGTTCCCGACAGGAACTATGGCTACACCTTC.

V usage is TRBV9 and J usage is TRBJ2-7; 11 nucleotides align to TRBD1. There are 15 residues in the CDR3. CDR1 is SGDLS, CDR2 YYNGEE, per germline. The trim removed 4 bases at V and 7 bases at J, leaving 10 bases unmatched. Here the CDR3 DNA reads TGTGCCAGCAGCCTCAGCGGGACAGGGGGAGAGGAGCAGTACTTC. It codes for CASSLSGTGGEEQYF.

The CDR3, as DNA: TGTGCCAGCAGTCCGCGACTAGCCCCAAATGAGCAGTTCTTC. Translation: CASSPRLAPNEQFF. The J gene is TRBJ2-1, the V gene TRBV27; TRBD2 matches at 7 bases. CDR3 length: 14 residues. Trimming at V came to 5 bases and at J to 7 bases, leaving 8 bases not matched to a gene. Per germline, CDR1 MNHEY and CDR2 SMNVEV (reference sequence).

Written as DNA, the CDR3 is TGTGCCAGCAGCGTAGGTTGGAAAGAAAGCGGGGGGCTTTCGAGCTCCTACAATGAGCAGTTCTTC. Amino acid sequence: CASSVGWKESGGLSSSYNEQFF. The gene calls are TRBV9 and TRBJ2-1; 9 bases are shared with TRBD2. CDR1 and CDR2 (germline): SGDLS, YYNGEE. The CDR3 consists of 22 residues. Trimming cost V 0 bases and J 0 bases; bases outside gene matches: 19.

This chain connects TRBV4-3 to TRBJ2-3; a weak D match, TRBD2 (5 bases). Per germline, CDR1 LGHNA and CDR2 YSLEER. This CDR3 has 16 amino acids. The V end lost 6 bases, the J end lost 0 bases, and 16 bases lay between the germline ends. CDR3 sequence: CASSPTERRSTDTQYF. The DNA for the CDR3 is TGCGCCAGCAGTCCCACGGAGCGGCGGAGCACAGATACGCAGTATTTT.

The chain uses TRBV25-1 and TRBJ1-3, with D tentatively TRBD1 (5 bases). V gave up 1 base and J gave up 4 bases, with 17 bases separating them. The CDR3 runs to 17 residues. Germline V gene sequence: CDR1 MGHDK, CDR2 SYGVNS. The CDR3 loop is CASSEFRAGGRGNTIYF. The CDR3 DNA follows: TGTGCCAGCAGTGAATTCCGAGCGGGGGGGAGAGGAAACACCATATATTTT.

The J gene is TRBJ1-6, the V gene TRBV14, with TRBD1 as a possible D gene (5 bases). V was trimmed by 4 bases and J by 10 bases, leaving 11 bases between them. The germline V gene has CDR1 SGHDN and CDR2 FVKESK. The CDR3 spans 13 residues. CDR3 bases: TGTGCCAGCAGCCTAGGGGTGTCATCACCCCTCCACTTT. Protein: CASSLGVSSPLHF. Looking up the rest from reference TRBV14 and TRBJ1-6 gives the full variable domain: EAGVTQFPSHSVIEKGQTVTLRCDPISGHDNLYWYRRVMGKEIKFLLHFVKESKQDESGMPNNRFLAERTGGTYSTLKVQPAELEDSGVYFCASSLGVSSPLHFGNGTRLTVT.

This clone has only one observation. J is TRBJ1-1 and V is TRBV30, with D possibly being TRBD1 (5 bases). Germline lookup yields CDR1 GTSNPN and CDR2 SVGIG (reference sequence). The CDR3 is made up of 13 amino acids. Deletions cut 0 bases from V and 10 bases from J, with 15 bases between. CDR3 coding DNA: TGTGCCTGGAGTGTAGGCCCGGACACCGTAGCTTTCTTT. It encodes CAWSVGPDTVAFF.

This rearrangement joins TRBV19 to TRBJ1-1; D call uncertain. This CDR3 has 13 amino acids. The germline gives CDR1 LNHDA, CDR2 SQIVND (reference sequence). The V end was cut by 5 bases, the J end by 7 bases, with 14 bases between. The CDR3 here is CASSPPGGSEAFF. As DNA, the CDR3 is TGTGCCAGTAGTCCCCCGGGAGGGAGTGAAGCTTTCTTT.

The chain employs TRBV7-8 and TRBJ1-4; D remains unclear. The germline V gene has CDR1 SGHVS and CDR2 FQNEAQ. Trimming left V 5 bases short and J 0 bases short, with 10 bases between. This CDR3 has 15 amino acids. CDR3 nucleotides: TGTGCCAGCAGCCTCGGGGTTACAACTAATGAAAAACTGTTTTTT. This translates into CASSLGVTTNEKLFF. Full variable domain (outside the CDR3, taken from reference TRBV7-8 and TRBJ1-4): GAGVSQSPRYKVAKRGQDVALRCDPISGHVSLFWYQQALGQGPEFLTYFQNEAQLDKSGLPSDRFFAERPEGSVSTLKIQRTQQEDSAVYLCASSLGVTTNEKLFFGSGTQLSVL.

The chain links TRBV19 to TRBJ1-1; TRBD1 matches at 7 bases. This CDR3 spans 15 amino acids. Unmatched junction bases numbered 8, after V lost 1 base and J lost 6 bases. In germline, CDR1 is LNHDA, CDR2 SQIVND (reference sequence). Here the CDR3 reads CASSIGTGLMAEAFF. DNA of the CDR3: TGTGCCAGTAGTATAGGGACAGGATTGATGGCTGAAGCTTTCTTT.